This TCR beta chain was recovered during a study of immune evolution from preneoplasia to lung adenocarcinoma. Per germline, CDR1 SGHNT and CDR2 YENEEA. V was shortened by 4 bases and J by 7 bases, with 14 bases between the two germline ends. The CDR3 loop spans 13 amino acids. In regard to this clone: What it binds is not known.

Patients had resection in Japan or China between the mid-2010s and the late 2010s. Whole-study findings and limits: Later-stage lesions seemingly showed higher T cell density and diversity than normal lung. KRAS-mutant nodules had the highest T cell clonality.

The assay was immunoSEQ multiplex PCR, and TCRdb's table has in-frame clones only and misses some. The sample holds over 3,500 clones, more than 75% seen once. The sequence was collected from a person aged 60-80 years with lung adenocarcinoma. Material for sequencing was FFPE minimally invasive lung adenocarcinoma tissue. The V call is TRBV11-3, the J call TRBJ2-7, with a weak D call TRBD2 (5 bases). The CDR3 nucleotides read TGTGCCAGCAGCTCGGACGGTTCGGGGGAGCAGTACTTC. Its protein product is CASSSDGSGEQYF.